The 15 T cell receptor beta chains given below trace back to one sample, sequenced in a study of blood T cell repertoires in COVID-19. Sequencing used immunoSEQ multiplex PCR; TCRdb keeps in-frame clones, though not all of them. This table has around 200,000 clones, roughly nine tenths appearing once. Material for sequencing was peripheral blood. The receptors here all came from a woman aged 18-30 years who had recovered from COVID-19.

This chain links TRBV7-9 with TRBJ2-1; TRBD1 matches 7 bases. The CDR3 contains 13 residues. With 3 bases clipped from V and 6 bases from J, the junction kept 2 bases outside the gene matches. The germline V gene encodes CDR1 SEHNR and CDR2 FQNEAQ (reference sequence). The DNA of the CDR3 is TGTGCCAGCAGCTTGGGGACAGCCAATGAGCAGTTCTTC. Amino acids: CASSLGTANEQFF.

This chain joins TRBV28 and TRBJ2-1; 13 nucleotides agree with TRBD2. With V trimmed by 8 bases and J by 8 bases, 9 bases remained unmatched. Germline assignment: CDR1 MDHEN and CDR2 SYDVKM. This CDR3 is built from 15 residues. CDR3 region: CASSSTSGRLDEQFF. The CDR3 nucleotides are TGTGCCAGCTCCTCGACTAGCGGGAGGCTGGATGAGCAGTTCTTC.

The rearrangement joins TRBV19 to TRBJ1-1, with 7 positions matching TRBD1. V trimming: 5 bases; J trimming: 0 bases; junction bases outside the gene matches: 3. CDR3 length: 14 residues. Germline assignment: CDR1 LNHDA and CDR2 SQIVND (reference sequence). For the CDR3, the DNA is TGTGCCAGTAGTTTGACAGGGCTGAACACTGAAGCTTTCTTT. Protein: CASSLTGLNTEAFF.

The chain joins TRBV5-1 to TRBJ2-5; 7 bases line up with TRBD1. The CDR3 totals 15 residues. Unmatched junction bases numbered 4, after V lost 0 bases and J lost 2 bases. Germline CDR1 reads SGHRS; CDR2 reads YFSETQ. The CDR3 sequence: CASSLAGDSQETQYF. CDR3 DNA sequence: TGCGCCAGCAGCTTGGCCGGGGACAGTCAAGAGACCCAGTACTTC. Combining the CDR3 with reference TRBV5-1 and TRBJ2-5 gives the whole variable domain KAGVTQTPRYLIKTRGQQVTLSCSPISGHRSVSWYQQTPGQGLQFLFEYFSETQRNKGNFPGRFSGRQFSNSRSEMNVSTLELGDSALYLCASSLAGDSQETQYFGPGTRLLVL.

The chain has TRBV30 and TRBJ1-2; no firm D call. Trimming took 0 bases from V and 4 from J, leaving 3 bases between them. The CDR3 is 11 residues long. CDR1 and CDR2 (germline): GTSNPN, SVGIG (reference sequence). The CDR3 nucleotides are TGTGCCTGGAGTGTAGCCTATGGCTACACCTTC. Residues: CAWSVAYGYTF.

The V call is TRBV29-1, the J call TRBJ1-1; D may be TRBD1 (6 bases). The CDR3 runs 13 residues. V was cut by 7 bases and J by 1 base, with 13 bases left in between. The germline gives CDR1 SQVTM, CDR2 ANQGSEA. The CDR3 protein is CSAQGQPNTEAFF. The CDR3 region has the DNA TGCAGCGCCCAAGGACAGCCGAACACTGAAGCTTTCTTT.

The CDR3 DNA reads TGTGCCAGCAGTCCCCACAACGGGATCACTGAAGCTTTCTTT. Protein: CASSPHNGITEAFF. The chain carries TRBV6-5 and TRBJ1-1; no clear D gene. The CDR3 runs to 14 residues. Trimming took off 5 bases at V and 4 bases at J, with 14 bases between the two ends. From germline, CDR1 is MNHEY and CDR2 SVGAGI.

The V gene is TRBV14, the J gene TRBJ1-2, with 7 bases identical to TRBD1. The J segment lost 8 bases and the V segment lost 4 bases, leaving 4 bases of the junction unmatched. Per germline, CDR1 SGHDN and CDR2 FVKESK. CDR3 length: 12 amino acids. DNA of the CDR3: TGTGCCAGCAGCCGAGACAGGGTCGGCTACACCTTC. Translated: CASSRDRVGYTF.

V gene TRBV12-5 combines with J gene TRBJ2-5; D ambiguous. The V gene's germline CDR1 is LGHNT and CDR2 FRNRAP. The CDR3 covers 12 residues. The V end was cut by 1 base, the J end by 5 bases, with 5 bases between. The CDR3 DNA is TGTGCTAGTGGTTTGGAGCGTGAGACCCAGTACTTC. It translates to CASGLERETQYF.

This chain links TRBV27 with TRBJ1-1, with a possible D match to TRBD1 (6 bases). CDR3 length: 16 residues. V was clipped by 5 bases and J by 3 bases, with 19 bases between them. CDR1 and CDR2 from the germline V gene are MNHEY and SMNVEV (reference sequence). The CDR3 nucleotides are TGTGCCAGCAGTACGCTAGCAGGGGATGGGGACACTGAAGCTTTCTTT. This sequence encodes CASSTLAGDGDTEAFF.

The gene calls are TRBV7-9 and TRBJ2-2; a possible D gene is TRBD1 (6 bases). The CDR3 is 16 amino acids. CDR1 and CDR2 from the germline V gene are SEHNR and FQNEAQ (reference sequence). V was cut by 0 bases and J by 1 base, with 9 bases left in between. The DNA for the CDR3 is TGTGCCAGCAGCTTAGCCGGGACAATGAACACCGGGGAGCTGTTTTTT. Translated, it gives CASSLAGTMNTGELFF.

V is TRBV7-9 and J is TRBJ2-7; D is undetermined. This CDR3 comprises 12 residues. Deletions cut 8 bases from V and 0 bases from J, with 8 bases between. The V gene's germline CDR1 is SEHNR and CDR2 FQNEAQ (reference sequence). DNA for the CDR3: TGTGCCAGCTCGCTGAGCTCCTACGAGCAGTACTTC. This sequence encodes CASSLSSYEQYF.

The chain employs TRBV9 and TRBJ1-3, with D perhaps TRBD1 (5 bases). The CDR3 loop spans 15 amino acids. CDR1 and CDR2 (germline): SGDLS, YYNGEE. V shed 0 bases and J shed 0 bases, with 7 bases lying between them. The CDR3 is CASSVGRGSGNTIYF. Written as DNA, the CDR3 is TGTGCCAGCAGCGTAGGAAGGGGCTCTGGAAACACCATATATTTT.

The gene calls are TRBV14 and TRBJ1-1; TRBD1 aligns across 7 bases. The CDR3 contains 15 residues. V lost 1 base, J lost 5 bases, and 7 bases stayed unmatched. CDR1 SGHDN and CDR2 FVKESK come from the germline V gene. The CDR3 spells CASSQVRGPGTEAFF. CDR3 nucleotide sequence: TGTGCCAGCAGCCAAGTGAGGGGGCCAGGGACTGAAGCTTTCTTT.

The chain carries TRBV6-5 and TRBJ1-1, with D unresolved. Trimming took off 6 bases at V and 5 bases at J, with 16 bases between the two ends. Germline CDR1 MNHEY, CDR2 SVGAGI. The CDR3 extends over 14 amino acids. The DNA of the CDR3 is TGTGCCAGCAGGGGTCAGTCAGGTCGTACTGAAGCTTTCTTT. Translated: CASRGQSGRTEAFF.